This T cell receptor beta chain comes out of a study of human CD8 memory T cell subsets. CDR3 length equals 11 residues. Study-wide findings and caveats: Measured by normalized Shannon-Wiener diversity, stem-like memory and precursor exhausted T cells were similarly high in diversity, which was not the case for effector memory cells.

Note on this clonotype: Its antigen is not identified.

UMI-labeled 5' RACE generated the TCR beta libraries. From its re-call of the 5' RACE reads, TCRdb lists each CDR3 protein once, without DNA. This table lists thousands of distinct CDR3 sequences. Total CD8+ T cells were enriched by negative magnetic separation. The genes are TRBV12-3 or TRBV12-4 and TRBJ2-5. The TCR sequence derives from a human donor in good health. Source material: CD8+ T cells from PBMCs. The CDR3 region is CASSWAETQYF.